This TCR beta chain was sequenced in a study of identical twins' blood T cells. V was cut by 3 bases and J by 4 bases, with 15 bases left in between. Germline V gives CDR1 SEHNR, CDR2 FQNEAQ (reference sequence). This CDR3 spans 15 amino acids. TCR cDNA libraries came from RNA via a modified published protocol. TCRdb fed the 5' RACE reads into MiXCR, producing one record per CDR3 protein. The profile covers 400,000 or so distinct CDR3 sequences, with roughly 28% appearing a single time and roughly 6.1% taken by the ten largest. As to this clonotype: Its antigen remains unknown.

Study results and caveats: Abundant TCRbeta CDR3s overlapped more between twins than with unrelated donors.

The donors were healthy female monozygous twins, three pairs in total. This receptor was taken from a woman aged 18-50 years in good health. Sequencing input: PBMCs. The chain employs TRBV7-9 and TRBJ1-1; D unclear. CDR3 DNA: TGTGCCAGCAGCTTCAGACTGGGCAAAATCACTGAAGCTTTCTTT. Amino acids: CASSFRLGKITEAFF.